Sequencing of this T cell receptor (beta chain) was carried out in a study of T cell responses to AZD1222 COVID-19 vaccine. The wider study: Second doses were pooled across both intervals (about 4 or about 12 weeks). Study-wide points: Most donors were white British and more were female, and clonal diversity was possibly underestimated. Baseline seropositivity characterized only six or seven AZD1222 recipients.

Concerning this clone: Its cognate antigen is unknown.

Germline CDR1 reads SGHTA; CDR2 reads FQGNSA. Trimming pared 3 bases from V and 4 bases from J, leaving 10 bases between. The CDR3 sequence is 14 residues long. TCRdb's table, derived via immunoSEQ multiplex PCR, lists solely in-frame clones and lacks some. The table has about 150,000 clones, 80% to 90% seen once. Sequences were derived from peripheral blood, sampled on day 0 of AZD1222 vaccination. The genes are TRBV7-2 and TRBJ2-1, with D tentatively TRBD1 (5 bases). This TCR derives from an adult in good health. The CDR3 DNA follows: TGTGCCAGCAGCTTGCTTGACAGTTACAATGAGCAGTTCTTC. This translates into CASSLLDSYNEQFF.